This T cell receptor beta chain was obtained from a study of OX40 agonist ivuxolimab in advanced cancers. About the study as a whole: The costimulatory receptor OX40 (CD134) was targeted by ivuxolimab, a fully human IgG2 agonistic monoclonal antibody. Intravenous ivuxolimab was administered to patients every 2 weeks at six dose levels: 0.01, 0.1, 0.3, 1.5, 3 and 10 mg/kg. Of the roughly 54 dose-escalation patients, hepatocellular carcinoma was present in some 19, melanoma in approximately 15, renal cell carcinoma in 9 and head and neck cancer in 9. In the dose-escalation cohort, approximately 80% of patients were male, and the mean age was 60 years with a range of about 23 to 79. Prior anti-PD-1, anti-PD-L1 or anti-CTLA-4 therapy was permitted, and checkpoint inhibitors had been received by roughly 40% of dose-escalation patients. Partial responses occurred in three dose-escalation patients, of whom one had hepatocellular carcinoma and two had cutaneous melanoma. The point of sequencing TCRbeta in the periphery was to test whether ivuxolimab changed TCR sequence diversity and drove clonal T-cell expansion. The paper reports the monotherapy dose-escalation portion (N of about 51 patients) of the phase I ivuxolimab trial.

The trial excluded patients who had a history of autoimmune disease or who were on systemic immunosuppression. Peripheral blood for TCR sequencing was drawn from every dose cohort at baseline, at cycle 4 day 1 and at cycle 7 day 1. Samples came from an open-label, multicenter, first-in-human phase I dose-escalation trial of ivuxolimab. Adults with locally advanced or metastatic head and neck squamous cell, hepatocellular, melanoma or renal cell carcinoma were enrolled in the trial. CD4+ and CD8+ T cells were sorted separately from peripheral blood before TCR sequencing. For this clone: The clone's antigen remains unknown. Base-call qualities are not available, and no considerably larger clone is one nucleotide away.

What the study reported, not specific to this receptor: At doses of 0.1 to 3.0 mg/kg, clonal expansion of both CD4+ and CD8+ blood T cells was observed from baseline to week 6. In the 0.1-3.0 mg/kg groups, partial responders had among the lowest normalized peripheral clonal expansion, particularly in CD8+ T cells. After ivuxolimab, expanded clones were on average more numerous among CD8+ T cells than among CD4+ T cells. The antigen specificity of the peripheral T cells that underwent clonal expansion was not determined. Low levels of normalized T-cell clonal expansion were also shown by some nonresponding patients.

For sequencing of the TCRbeta CDR3 region, genomic DNA was extracted from the sorted cells. TCRbeta CDR3 regions were sequenced using the immunoSEQ Assay. The immuneACCESS repertoire file appears here via TCRdb, limited to in-frame rearrangements. These files lack a portion of the clones; in checked studies, under half of the deficit traces to unresolved V genes, and the cause of the others is not known. The sample data list 85,000 to 120,000 clones, and 90% of these were observed just once. About 0.5% of the sample is in the top ten clones. CDR1 and CDR2 are drawn from the germline V gene: SGHRS, YFSETQ. From cysteine to phenylalanine, the CDR3 is 13 amino acids long. Here the CDR3 DNA is all that survives: 39 bases in frame from base 1. The junction shows trimming of 3 bases on V and 8 bases on J, plus 12 bases between the germline ends.

This TCR derives from an adult with an advanced solid tumor such as melanoma, head and neck, liver or kidney cancer. The sequence is built from TRBV5-1 and TRBJ1-5; no D gene call is confident. The starting material was CD4+ or CD8+ T cells sorted from blood, obtained in a trial of the OX40 agonist ivuxolimab. In nucleotides, the sequence is TGCGCCAGCAGCTACGCCCCACGGGAGCCCCAGCATTTT. This yields the protein CASSYAPREPQHF. Joined to the reference TRBV5-1 and TRBJ1-5 proteins, this CDR3 gives the full variable domain: KAGVTQTPRYLIKTRGQQVTLSCSPISGHRSVSWYQQTPGQGLQFLFEYFSETQRNKGNFPGRFSGRQFSNSRSEMNVSTLELGDSALYLCASSYAPREPQHFGDGTRLSIL.